This entry features one T cell receptor beta chain sequence. The antigen is undetermined. Treatment indicated: oral pan-JAK inhibitor, 5-10 mg twice daily. CDR3 length: 13 residues. Trimming pared 5 bases from V and 5 bases from J, leaving 11 bases between. The germline gives CDR1 SEHNR, CDR2 FQNEAQ (reference sequence). This entry belongs to a study of CD8+ T cells in alopecia areata. Looking at the study overall: Treated patients were dosed with oral tofacitinib, taking 5 to 10 mg twice daily. Overall study results and limits: The study found higher clonality in lesional than normal scalp, especially in alopecia totalis/universalis. Numerous clones, expanded in lesions, remained in scalp and blood during tofacitinib.

The authors extracted RNA and reverse transcribed it into cDNA as the sequencing template. Here immunoSEQ multiplex PCR was the method, and the copy in TCRdb shows in-frame clones only, minus some. The table includes about 210,000 clones, over 60% detected once. The chain couples TRBV7-9 to TRBJ2-3; a possible D gene is TRBD2 (5 bases). This TCR was sampled from a human donor with alopecia areata. Here the sequenced sample was CD4+ T cells sorted from blood, taken at week 4, from a patient treated with tofacitinib. This CDR3 is CASSERAVDTQYF. The CDR3 DNA sequence: TGTGCCAGCAGCGAGAGGGCCGTAGATACGCAGTATTTT.